A selection of T cell receptor beta chains follows, all from one sample in a study of blood T cells in healthy people across ages. TCRdb re-called the 5' RACE reads with MiXCR, one entry per CDR3 protein. The sample shows some 1,800,000 distinct CDR3 sequences, about two fifths of them seen only once. The sample taken for sequencing was blood. These receptors all come from a human donor in good health. The CDR3 runs from the conserved cysteine through the conserved F or W. A D gene is named only where the DNA matches it firmly. Some rows mark clone size as missing; the rest say once, few, many or name a class of expanded clone.

clone size | J gene | D gene | V gene | CDR3 protein | CDR3 DNA
- | TRBJ1-4 | - | TRBV9 | CASSPRLGGRVLFF | TGTGCCAGCAGCCCCCGTCTAGGGGGGCGGGTACTGTTTTTT
- | TRBJ2-3 | TRBD2 | TRBV29-1 | CSSVLAGAHVQYF | TGCAGTTCCGTACTAGCGGGGGCCCATGTGCAGTATTTT
- | TRBJ2-7 | TRBD1 | TRBV6-2/TRBV6-3 | CASSGTVLYEQYF | TGTGCCAGCAGTGGGACAGTTCTCTACGAGCAGTACTTC
- | TRBJ1-2 | - | TRBV12-3/TRBV12-4 | CASSKRAIAARTLRDGYTF | TGTGCCAGCAGCAAACGAGCGATCGCGGCACGAACGCTTAGGGATGGCTACACCTTC
- | TRBJ2-3 | TRBD2 | TRBV4-1 | CASSQDDSGGVTDTQYF | TGCGCCAGCAGCCAAGATGATAGCGGGGGGGTAACAGATACGCAGTATTTT
few | TRBJ2-1 | - | TRBV24-1 | CATSAQVFSSYNEQFF | TGTGCCACCAGTGCTCAGGTCTTCAGCTCCTACAATGAGCAGTTCTTC
few | TRBJ1-6 | - | TRBV7-2 | CASSLEGEANNSPLHF | TGTGCCAGCAGCTTAGAGGGGGAAGCGAATAATTCACCCCTCCACTTT
- | TRBJ2-1 | TRBD2 | TRBV20-1 | CSARRGGGANEQFF | TGCAGTGCTAGAAGGGGCGGGGGGGCCAATGAGCAGTTCTTC
few | TRBJ2-5 | - | TRBV20-1 | CSAREVLRGETQYF | TGCAGTGCTAGAGAGGTTCTCCGGGGGGAGACCCAGTACTTC
- | TRBJ2-1 | - | TRBV9 | CASSVGHSGSSYEQFF | TGTGCCAGCAGCGTAGGGCACTCGGGCAGCTCCTACGAGCAGTTCTTC
- | TRBJ2-3 | TRBD2 | TRBV7-2 | CASSSPLAGGNADTQYF | TGTGCCAGCAGCTCCCCCCTAGCGGGGGGTAATGCAGATACGCAGTATTTT
- | TRBJ1-2 | TRBD1 | TRBV4-1 | CASSQEEGARGYTF | TGCGCCAGCAGCCAAGAGGAGGGGGCGCGGGGCTACACCTTC
- | TRBJ2-3 | - | TRBV20-1 | CSASFRTTDTQYF | TGCAGTGCTAGTTTTCGGACCACAGATACGCAGTATTTT
- | TRBJ2-2 | - | TRBV12-5 | CASGFHIPQSANTGELFF | TGTGCTAGTGGTTTTCACATCCCACAGAGCGCGAACACCGGGGAGCTGTTTTTT
- | TRBJ2-5 | TRBD2 | TRBV13 | CASSLMGLAGRGAQYF | TGTGCCAGCAGCTTAATGGGACTAGCCGGACGGGGGGCCCAGTACTTC
- | TRBJ1-1 | - | TRBV12-3/TRBV12-4 | CASSLSNLNTEAFF | TGTGCCAGCAGTTTGTCCAACCTGAACACTGAAGCTTTCTTT
- | TRBJ2-7 | - | TRBV6-5 | CASTLGPAYEQYF | TGTGCCAGCACCCTCGGTCCCGCCTACGAGCAGTACTTC
- | TRBJ2-7 | - | TRBV20-1 | CSARTYPAGVTYEQYF | TGCAGTGCTAGGACTTACCCCGCAGGGGTGACCTACGAGCAGTACTTC
once | TRBJ2-5 | TRBD2 | TRBV11-3 | CASSPSGGSTQYF | TGTGCCAGCAGCCCTAGCGGGGGCAGCACCCAGTACTTC
few | TRBJ1-1 | - | TRBV12-3/TRBV12-4 | CASSFGWAEAFF | TGTGCCAGCAGTTTTGGATGGGCTGAAGCTTTCTTT
- | TRBJ2-1 | TRBD1 | TRBV6-2/TRBV6-3 | CASRRTGVGNEQFF | TGTGCCAGCAGGCGGACAGGGGTCGGCAATGAGCAGTTCTTC
- | TRBJ2-1 | TRBD2 | TRBV5-1 | CASSSLTSGGRCNEQFF | TGCGCCAGCAGCTCACTGACTAGCGGGGGGAGGTGCAATGAGCAGTTCTTC
- | TRBJ2-3 | TRBD1 | TRBV7-2 | CASSPGGQASTDTQYF | TGTGCCAGCAGCCCCGGGGGACAGGCCTCCACAGATACGCAGTATTTT
few | TRBJ2-3 | - | TRBV7-9 | CASSSNSGGSTDTQYF | TGTGCCAGCAGTTCGAACTCCGGGGGTAGCACAGATACGCAGTATTTT
few | TRBJ2-1 | - | TRBV7-9 | CASETWASKDEQFF | TGTGCCAGCGAAACGTGGGCCAGTAAGGATGAGCAGTTCTTC
- | TRBJ1-1 | TRBD1 | TRBV20-1 | CSARGGRQGGPIEAFF | TGCAGTGCTAGGGGAGGTCGACAGGGCGGCCCGATTGAAGCTTTCTTT
few | TRBJ2-3 | - | TRBV28 | CASSPSGRSTDTQYF | TGTGCCAGCAGTCCCTCGGGACGGTCCACAGATACGCAGTATTTT
few | TRBJ1-2 | TRBD1 | TRBV11-2 | CASSSRQGMNYGYTF | TGTGCCAGCAGCTCTCGACAGGGAATGAACTATGGCTACACCTTC
- | TRBJ1-2 | - | TRBV4-3 | CASSQRDNYGYTF | TGCGCCAGCAGCCAACGGGATAACTATGGCTACACCTTC
few | TRBJ1-2 | - | TRBV6-5 | CASSPQGVDGYTF | TGTGCCAGCAGCCCACAGGGTGTAGATGGCTACACCTTC
- | TRBJ2-7 | TRBD1 | TRBV12-3/TRBV12-4 | CASSSTHVRGRYEQYF | TGTGCCAGCAGTTCCACCCACGTCAGGGGGCGGTACGAGCAGTACTTC
- | TRBJ2-5 | - | TRBV5-6 | CASSFGTGKSETQYF | TGTGCCAGCAGCTTCGGGACCGGGAAGTCCGAGACCCAGTACTTC
- | TRBJ2-3 | TRBD2 | TRBV20-1 | CSARDEAGVNTQYF | TGCAGTGCTAGAGATGAGGCGGGGGTTAATACGCAGTATTTT
- | TRBJ2-7 | - | TRBV9 | CEAVGGPSYEQYF | TGTGAAGCGGTTGGCGGGCCCTCCTACGAGCAGTACTTC
few | TRBJ2-3 | - | TRBV11-3 | CASSPRGVADTQYF | TGTGCCAGCAGCCCCAGGGGAGTTGCAGATACGCAGTATTTT
- | TRBJ2-7 | - | TRBV4-2 | CASSQNGDASYEQYF | TGTGCCAGCAGCCAGAATGGGGACGCCTCCTACGAGCAGTACTTC
- | TRBJ2-5 | - | TRBV6-1 | CASSEKRGNRETQYF | TGTGCCAGCAGTGAAAAAAGAGGGAACAGGGAGACCCAGTACTTC
- | TRBJ1-2 | - | TRBV12-3/TRBV12-4 | CASRGTPTDGYTF | TGTGCCAGCAGAGGGACTCCCACTGATGGCTACACCTTC
few | TRBJ1-2 | - | TRBV5-6 | CASSATFSGNYGYTF | TGTGCCAGCAGCGCGACGTTCTCCGGGAACTATGGCTACACCTTC
- | TRBJ2-1 | - | TRBV6-1 | CASKGSHSYNEQFF | TGTGCCAGCAAGGGTTCCCACTCCTACAATGAGCAGTTCTTC
few | TRBJ1-2 | TRBD1 | TRBV12-5 | CASGSGGTDDNYGYTF | TGTGCTAGTGGCTCCGGCGGGACAGATGATAACTATGGCTACACCTTC
- | TRBJ2-7 | - | TRBV4-1 | CASSQESRATNFYEQYF | TGCGCCAGCAGCCAAGAATCCAGGGCGACCAACTTCTACGAGCAGTACTTC
- | TRBJ1-1 | - | TRBV20-1 | CSARGPGQMNTEAFF | TGCAGTGCTAGAGGACCGGGACAAATGAACACTGAAGCTTTCTTT
few | TRBJ2-5 | - | TRBV5-5 | CASESTNLETQYF | TGTGCCAGCGAAAGTACAAATTTAGAGACCCAGTACTTC
- | TRBJ2-6 | - | TRBV5-6 | CASSLFINVLTF | TGTGCCAGCAGCTTGTTTATAAACGTCCTGACTTTC
- | TRBJ2-7 | - | TRBV5-5 | CASSLDQGYGEQYF | TGTGCCAGCAGCTTGGATCAGGGATATGGCGAGCAGTACTTC
few | TRBJ2-3 | - | TRBV4-3 | CASSQALLVGGPPTDTQYF | TGCGCCAGCAGCCAAGCCTTACTAGTGGGGGGGCCCCCTACAGATACGCAGTATTTT
- | TRBJ2-5 | TRBD2 | TRBV9 | CASSVITRGTQETQYF | TGTGCCAGCAGCGTAATAACGCGGGGGACCCAAGAGACCCAGTACTTC
- | TRBJ1-2 | TRBD1 | TRBV30 | CAWSDPRDRVWDYGYTF | TGTGCCTGGAGTGACCCCCGGGACAGGGTATGGGACTATGGCTACACCTTC
- | TRBJ1-1 | TRBD1 | TRBV5-1 | CATQGQQNTEAFF | TGCGCCACCCAGGGACAGCAGAACACTGAAGCTTTCTTT
- | TRBJ1-4 | - | TRBV5-5 | CASSRGVEKLFF | TGTGCCAGCAGCCGGGGTGTTGAAAAACTGTTTTTT
- | TRBJ1-1 | - | TRBV6-5 | CASSSPREMMNTEAFF | TGTGCCAGCAGCTCCCCTCGGGAGATGATGAACACTGAAGCTTTCTTT
few | TRBJ1-5 | - | TRBV10-3 | CAISKEDNQPQHF | TGTGCCATCAGTAAAGAGGACAATCAGCCCCAGCATTTT
- | TRBJ2-1 | - | TRBV20-1 | CSARGGVHNEQFF | TGCAGTGCTAGAGGAGGGGTCCACAATGAGCAGTTCTTC
few | TRBJ2-3 | TRBD2 | TRBV19 | CASTLAGGGTDTQYF | TGTGCCAGTACTCTAGCGGGGGGAGGCACAGATACGCAGTATTTT
- | TRBJ2-7 | - | TRBV7-2 | CASSPFLGTYEQYF | TGTGCCAGCAGCCCCTTCCTTGGCACCTACGAGCAGTACTTC
- | TRBJ2-7 | - | TRBV3-1 | CASSLGERGREQYF | TGTGCCAGCAGCCTTGGGGAAAGAGGTCGAGAGCAGTACTTC
few | TRBJ2-5 | TRBD1 | TRBV11-2 | CASTLDRQGGETQYF | TGTGCCAGCACATTAGATCGACAGGGGGGCGAGACCCAGTACTTC
- | TRBJ2-1 | - | TRBV5-1 | CASSLGLGETNEQFF | TGCGCCAGCAGCTTGGGCCTCGGGGAAACCAATGAGCAGTTCTTC
- | TRBJ2-3 | - | TRBV6-2/TRBV6-3 | CASSYSGTGEYF | TGTGCCAGCAGTTACAGTGGGACGGGCGAGTATTTT